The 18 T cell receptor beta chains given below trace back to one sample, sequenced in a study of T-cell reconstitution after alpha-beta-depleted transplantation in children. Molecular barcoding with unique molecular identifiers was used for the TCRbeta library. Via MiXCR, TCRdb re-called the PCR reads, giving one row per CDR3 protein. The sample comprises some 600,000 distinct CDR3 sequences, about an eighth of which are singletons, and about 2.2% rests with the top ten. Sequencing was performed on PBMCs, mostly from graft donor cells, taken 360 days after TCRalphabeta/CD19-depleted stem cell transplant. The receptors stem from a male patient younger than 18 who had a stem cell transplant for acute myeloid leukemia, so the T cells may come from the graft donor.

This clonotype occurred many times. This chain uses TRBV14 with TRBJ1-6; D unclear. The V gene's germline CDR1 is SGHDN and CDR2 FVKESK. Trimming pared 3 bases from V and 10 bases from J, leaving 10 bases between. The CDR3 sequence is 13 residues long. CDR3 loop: CASSQLAGSPLHF. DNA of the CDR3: TGTGCCAGCAGCCAGTTGGCAGGATCACCCCTCCACTTT. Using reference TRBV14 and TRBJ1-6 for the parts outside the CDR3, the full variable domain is EAGVTQFPSHSVIEKGQTVTLRCDPISGHDNLYWYRRVMGKEIKFLLHFVKESKQDESGMPNNRFLAERTGGTYSTLKVQPAELEDSGVYFCASSQLAGSPLHFGNGTRLTVT.

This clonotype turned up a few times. The CDR3 bases are TGTGCCACCAGCAGAGGAGTGAGCACCGGGGAGCTGTTTTTT. It is translated as CATSRGVSTGELFF. The J gene is TRBJ2-2, the V gene TRBV15; D uncertain. Deletions cut 1 base from V and 4 bases from J, with 7 bases between. The CDR3 has 14 residues. Germline-derived CDR1 and CDR2 are LNHNV and YYDKDF (reference sequence).

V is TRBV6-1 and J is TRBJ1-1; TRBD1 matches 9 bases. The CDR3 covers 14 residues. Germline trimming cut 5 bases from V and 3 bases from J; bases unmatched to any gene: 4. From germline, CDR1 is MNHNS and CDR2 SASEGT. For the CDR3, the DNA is TGTGCCAGCAGTACAAGACAGGGGGACACTGAAGCTTTCTTT. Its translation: CASSTRQGDTEAFF.

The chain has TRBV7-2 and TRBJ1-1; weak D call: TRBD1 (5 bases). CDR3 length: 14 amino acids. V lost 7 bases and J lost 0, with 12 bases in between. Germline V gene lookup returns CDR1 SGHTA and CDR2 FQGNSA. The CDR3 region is CASTGAHMNTEAFF. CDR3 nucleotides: TGTGCCAGCACCGGGGCACATATGAACACTGAAGCTTTCTTT.

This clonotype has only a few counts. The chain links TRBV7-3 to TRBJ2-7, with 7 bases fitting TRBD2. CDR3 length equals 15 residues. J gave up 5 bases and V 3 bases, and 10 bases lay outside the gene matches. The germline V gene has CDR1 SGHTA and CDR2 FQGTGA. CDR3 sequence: CASSFEAGAHDEQYF. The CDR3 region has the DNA TGTGCCAGCAGCTTCGAGGCGGGAGCTCACGACGAGCAGTACTTC.

CDR3 in amino acids: CASSRPGTGANVLTF. DNA of the CDR3: TGTGCCAGCTCCCGTCCGGGAACCGGGGCCAACGTCCTGACTTTC. The chain is built from TRBV25-1 and TRBJ2-6; possible D gene TRBD2, 5 bases. From germline, CDR1 is MGHDK and CDR2 SYGVNS. V shed 8 bases and J shed 4 bases, with 15 bases lying between them. The length of the CDR3 is 15 residues.

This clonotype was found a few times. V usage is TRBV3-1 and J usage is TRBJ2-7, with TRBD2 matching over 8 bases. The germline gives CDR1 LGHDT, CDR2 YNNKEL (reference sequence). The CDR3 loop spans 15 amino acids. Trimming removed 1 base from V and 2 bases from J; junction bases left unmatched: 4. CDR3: CASSQGAGRAYEQYF. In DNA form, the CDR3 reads TGTGCCAGCAGCCAAGGAGCCGGGAGGGCCTACGAGCAGTACTTC.

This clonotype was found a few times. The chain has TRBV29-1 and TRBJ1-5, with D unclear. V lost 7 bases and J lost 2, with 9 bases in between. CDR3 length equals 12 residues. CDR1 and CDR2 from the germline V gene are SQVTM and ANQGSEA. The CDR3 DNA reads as TGCAGCGCTGGGTACGGCAATCAGCCCCAGCATTTT. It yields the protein CSAGYGNQPQHF.

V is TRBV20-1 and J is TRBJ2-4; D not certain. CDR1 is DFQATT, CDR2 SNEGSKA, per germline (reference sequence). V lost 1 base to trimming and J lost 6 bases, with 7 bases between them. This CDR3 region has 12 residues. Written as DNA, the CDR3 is TGCAGTGCTAGAGTATCCCTAAACATTCAGTACTTC. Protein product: CSARVSLNIQYF.

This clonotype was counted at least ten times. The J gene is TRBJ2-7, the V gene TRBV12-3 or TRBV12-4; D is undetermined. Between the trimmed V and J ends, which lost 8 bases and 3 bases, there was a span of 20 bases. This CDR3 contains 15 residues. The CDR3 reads CASSSRRPSNYEQYF. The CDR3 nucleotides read TGTGCCAGCTCCTCGAGGCGACCCTCGAACTACGAGCAGTACTTC.

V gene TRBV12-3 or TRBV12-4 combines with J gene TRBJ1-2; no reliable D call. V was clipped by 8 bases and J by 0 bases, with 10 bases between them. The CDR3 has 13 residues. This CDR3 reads CASGQSSNYGYTF. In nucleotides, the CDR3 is TGTGCCAGCGGGCAGAGCTCTAACTATGGCTACACCTTC.

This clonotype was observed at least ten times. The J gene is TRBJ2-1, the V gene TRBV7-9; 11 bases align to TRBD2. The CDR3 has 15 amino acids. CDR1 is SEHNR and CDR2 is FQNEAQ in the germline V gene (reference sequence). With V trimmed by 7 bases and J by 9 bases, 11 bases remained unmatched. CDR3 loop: CASISISGRAPEQFF. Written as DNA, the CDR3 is TGTGCCAGCATCAGCATTAGCGGGAGGGCCCCTGAGCAGTTCTTC.

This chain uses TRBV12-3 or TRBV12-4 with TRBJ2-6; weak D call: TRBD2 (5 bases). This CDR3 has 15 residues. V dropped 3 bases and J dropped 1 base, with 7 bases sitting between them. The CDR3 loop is CASSLRDSGANVLTF. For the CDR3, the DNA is TGTGCCAGCAGTTTGAGGGATTCTGGGGCCAACGTCCTGACTTTC.

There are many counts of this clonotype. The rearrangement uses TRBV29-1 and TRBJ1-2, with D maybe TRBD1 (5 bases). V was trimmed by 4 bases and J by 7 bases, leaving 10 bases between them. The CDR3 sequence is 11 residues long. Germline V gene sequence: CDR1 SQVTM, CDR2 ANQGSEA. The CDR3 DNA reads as TGCAGCGTTGCGGGGGGAGGTGGCTACACCTTC. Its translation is CSVAGGGGYTF.

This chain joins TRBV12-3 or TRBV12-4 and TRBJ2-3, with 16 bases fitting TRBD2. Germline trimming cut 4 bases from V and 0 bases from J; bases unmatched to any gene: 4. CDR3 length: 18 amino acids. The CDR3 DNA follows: TGTGCCAGCAGTTCTGGGACTAGCGGGAGGGTGAGCACAGATACGCAGTATTTT. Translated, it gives CASSSGTSGRVSTDTQYF.

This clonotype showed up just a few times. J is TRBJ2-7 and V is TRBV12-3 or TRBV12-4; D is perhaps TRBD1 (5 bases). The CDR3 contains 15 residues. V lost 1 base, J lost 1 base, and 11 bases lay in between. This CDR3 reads CASSLVQDTSYEQYF. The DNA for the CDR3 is TGTGCCAGCAGTTTAGTCCAGGACACATCCTACGAGCAGTACTTC.

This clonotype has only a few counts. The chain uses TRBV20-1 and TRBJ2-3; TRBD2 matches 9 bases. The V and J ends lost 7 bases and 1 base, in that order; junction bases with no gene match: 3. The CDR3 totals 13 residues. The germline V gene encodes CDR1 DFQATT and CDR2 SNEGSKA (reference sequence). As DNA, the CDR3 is TGCAGTGTTGTAGCGGGAGGCACAGATACGCAGTATTTT. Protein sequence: CSVVAGGTDTQYF.

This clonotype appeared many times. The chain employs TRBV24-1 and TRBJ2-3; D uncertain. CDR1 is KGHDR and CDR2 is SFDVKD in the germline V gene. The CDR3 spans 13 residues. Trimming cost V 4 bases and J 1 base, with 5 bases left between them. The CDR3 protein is CATSEPGTDTQYF. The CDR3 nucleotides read TGTGCCACCAGTGAGCCCGGCACAGATACGCAGTATTTT.